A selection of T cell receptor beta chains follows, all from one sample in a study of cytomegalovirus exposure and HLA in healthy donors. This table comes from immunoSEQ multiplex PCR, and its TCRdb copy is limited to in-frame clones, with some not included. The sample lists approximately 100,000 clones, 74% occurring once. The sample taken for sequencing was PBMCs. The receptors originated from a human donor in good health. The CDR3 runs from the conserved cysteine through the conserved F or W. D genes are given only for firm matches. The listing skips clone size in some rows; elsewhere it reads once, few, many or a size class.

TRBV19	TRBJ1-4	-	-	CASSVRLMSGKLFF	TGTGCCAGTAGTGTACGTCTAATGAGCGGAAAACTGTTTTTT
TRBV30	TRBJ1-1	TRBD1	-	CAWTPRGTGGRNTEAFF	TGTGCCTGGACTCCCCGGGGGACAGGGGGCCGGAACACTGAAGCTTTCTTT
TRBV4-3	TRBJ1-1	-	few	CASSQAGGFDEEAFF	TGCGCCAGCAGCCAAGCTGGCGGATTCGACGAAGAAGCTTTCTTT
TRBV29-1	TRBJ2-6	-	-	CSVAVSGANVLTF	TGCAGCGTTGCGGTCTCTGGGGCCAACGTCCTGACTTTC
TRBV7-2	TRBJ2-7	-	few	CASSLSREREQYF	TGTGCCAGCAGCTTGTCCAGGGAAAGGGAGCAGTACTTC
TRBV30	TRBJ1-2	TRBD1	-	CAWRITGGGGYTF	TGTGCCTGGAGGATTACAGGGGGAGGAGGCTACACCTTC
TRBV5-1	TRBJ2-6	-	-	CASSLRSGDSGANVLTF	TGCGCCAGCAGCCTCAGATCCGGAGACTCTGGGGCCAACGTCCTGACTTTC
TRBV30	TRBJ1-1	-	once	CAWSLVSLGATEAFF	TGTGCCTGGAGTTTGGTATCCCTTGGGGCCACTGAAGCTTTCTTT
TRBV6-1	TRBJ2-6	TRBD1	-	CASRGQGPNVLTF	TGTGCCAGCAGGGGACAGGGGCCCAACGTCCTGACTTTC
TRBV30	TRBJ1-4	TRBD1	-	CAWSRGSGQPFLFF	TGTGCCTGGAGTAGGGGTTCGGGACAGCCGTTTCTGTTTTTT
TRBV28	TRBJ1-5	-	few	CASSYRSNQPQHF	TGTGCCAGCAGCTACAGGAGCAATCAGCCCCAGCATTTT
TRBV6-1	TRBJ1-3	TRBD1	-	CASLKGQGTGNTIYF	TGTGCCAGCTTGAAGGGACAGGGGACTGGAAACACCATATATTTT
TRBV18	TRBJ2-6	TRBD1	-	CASSPLQGVSGANVLTF	TGTGCCAGCTCACCGTTACAGGGGGTTTCTGGGGCCAACGTCCTGACTTTC
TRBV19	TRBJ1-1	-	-	CASSMTFNTEAFF	TGTGCCAGTAGTATGACTTTCAACACTGAAGCTTTCTTT
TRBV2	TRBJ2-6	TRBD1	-	CASSDVGTVLSGANVLTF	TGTGCCAGCAGTGACGTCGGGACAGTCCTCTCTGGGGCCAACGTCCTGACTTTC
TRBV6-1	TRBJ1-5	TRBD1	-	CASSIQGGQPQHF	TGTGCCAGCAGCATTCAGGGGGGTCAGCCCCAGCACTTT
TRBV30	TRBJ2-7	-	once	CAWSPGHATYEQYF	TGTGCCTGGAGCCCGGGACACGCAACCTACGAGCAGTACTTC
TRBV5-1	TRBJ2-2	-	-	CASSLTGNTGELFF	TGCGCCAGCAGCTTGACAGGGAACACCGGGGAGCTGTTTTTT
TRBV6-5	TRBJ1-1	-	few	CASGRGSMNTEAFF	TGTGCCAGCGGGCGGGGCAGCATGAACACTGAAGCTTTCTTT
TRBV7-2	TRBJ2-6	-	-	CASSSVGYSGANVLTF	TGTGCCAGCAGCTCAGTCGGGTACTCTGGGGCCAACGTCCTGACTTTC
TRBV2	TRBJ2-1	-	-	CASRGLAGFGYNEQFF	TGTGCCAGCAGGGGATTGGCGGGTTTTGGGTACAATGAGCAGTTCTTC
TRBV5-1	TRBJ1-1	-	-	CASSVNMNTEAFF	TGCGCCAGCAGCGTTAACATGAACACTGAAGCTTTCTTT
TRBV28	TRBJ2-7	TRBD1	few	CASSFWAGGGEQYF	TGTGCCAGCAGTTTCTGGGCAGGGGGCGGCGAGCAGTACTTC
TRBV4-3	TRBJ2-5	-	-	CASSQDLAGQETQYF	TGCGCCAGCAGCCAAGATCTAGCCGGGCAAGAGACCCAGTACTTC
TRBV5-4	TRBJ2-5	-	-	CASSGRDTSEQYF	TGTGCCAGCAGCGGCAGGGACACTTCGGAGCAGTACTTC
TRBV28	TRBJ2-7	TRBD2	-	CASSNPGLDYEQYF	TGTGCCAGCAGTAATCCGGGACTAGACTACGAGCAGTACTTC
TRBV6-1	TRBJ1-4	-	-	CASSEIASEWEKLFF	TGTGCCAGCAGTGAGATCGCCTCCGAGTGGGAAAAACTGTTTTTT
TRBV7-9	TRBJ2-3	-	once	CASSSPSTSTDTQYF	TGTGCCAGCAGCTCCCCAAGTACTAGCACAGATACGCAGTATTTT
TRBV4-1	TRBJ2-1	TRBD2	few	CASSQVFGRNNEQFF	TGCGCCAGCAGCCAAGTATTCGGGAGGAACAATGAGCAGTTCTTC
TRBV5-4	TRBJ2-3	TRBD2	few	CASSRGHREGDTQYF	TGTGCCAGCAGCCGCGGACACCGGGAGGGAGATACGCAGTATTTT